This T cell receptor beta chain is from a study of T cells in Graves' hyperthyroidism and ophthalmopathy. V lost 2 bases and J 0 bases, leaving 10 bases between the germline ends. The CDR3 covers 15 residues. This clonotype was observed many times. The investigators amplified TCR beta CDR3 regions from RNA transcripts. HTBI primers were used for first-round RT-PCR of the TCR CDR3. Using its own MiXCR run on the multiplex PCR reads, TCRdb lists one record per CDR3 protein. The sample lists 300,000 or so distinct CDR3 sequences, over 15% occurring once. The receptor was derived from a woman aged 45-65 years with Graves' hyperthyroidism. What was sequenced was blood. V and J are TRBV12-3 or TRBV12-4 and TRBJ1-1; D uncertain. In DNA form, the CDR3 reads TGTGCCAGCAGTTTATCTTGGGAGATGAACACTGAAGCTTTCTTT. Its protein is CASSLSWEMNTEAFF.